The 9 T cell receptor beta chains below were found in one sample sequenced in a study of T cells after somatic rescue of genetic block (dated by TCRdb to the early 2020s). Preparation of the library involved the immunoSEQ multiplex PCR assay. The table was pulled from immuneACCESS by TCRdb, which kept in-frame rearrangements only. Such tables lose some clones; where checked, under half of the loss comes from unresolved V genes, and the rest has no known cause. This sample has around 50,000 clones in its table, and about 96% of those were observed once. The ten largest clones add up to about 0.075% of the sample. The sample consisted of peripheral blood mononuclear cells (PBMCs). Receptor source: a child younger than two.

The chain combines TRBV30 with TRBJ2-1; TRBD2 is a possible D gene (6 bases). Trimming shortened V by 4 bases and J by 0 bases, and 13 bases separated the two germline ends. Germline CDR1 and CDR2: GTSNPN and SVGIG (reference sequence). The CDR3 covers 15 residues. Here the CDR3 DNA reads TGTGCCTGGACCGGGACTGGAAGCTCCTACAATGAGCAGTTCTTC. Its protein is CAWTGTGSSYNEQFF.

The chain has TRBV7-8 and TRBJ2-7, with TRBD1 identical over 8 bases. The germline V gene encodes CDR1 SGHVS and CDR2 FQNEAQ. V dropped 1 base and J dropped 6; count of bases not matched to a gene: 5. The CDR3 consists of 14 residues. For the CDR3, the DNA is TGTGCCAGCAGCTTAGGGGTCGGACAGGGCGAGCAGTACTTC. Protein sequence: CASSLGVGQGEQYF.

V usage is TRBV6-1 and J usage is TRBJ1-1, with TRBD1 matching 7 bases. Germline CDR1 is MNHNS and CDR2 is SASEGT. This CDR3 comprises 11 residues. V dropped 8 bases and J dropped 8; count of bases not matched to a gene: 5. The CDR3 loop reads CASRRQGEAFF. As DNA, the CDR3 is TGTGCCAGCCGACGACAGGGAGAAGCTTTCTTT.

The chain combines TRBV7-9 with TRBJ1-2; TRBD1 might be the D (5 bases). CDR3 length: 14 residues. Germline V gives CDR1 SEHNR, CDR2 FQNEAQ (reference sequence). The V and J ends lost 6 bases and 5 bases respectively, with 16 bases between them. The CDR3 DNA reads as TGTGCCAGCAGTCTCGGGACGGAACCTTATGGCTACACCTTC. This encodes CASSLGTEPYGYTF.

The chain carries TRBV7-9 and TRBJ2-2, with no clear D. Germline V CDR1 and CDR2: SEHNR, FQNEAQ (reference sequence). The CDR3 is 12 residues long. Trimming removed 3 bases from V and 6 bases from J, with 5 bases in between. The CDR3 here is CASSFGAGELFF. The CDR3 region has the DNA TGTGCCAGCAGCTTTGGCGCCGGGGAGCTGTTTTTT.

V gene TRBV7-2 combines with J gene TRBJ2-3; no reliable D call. Trimming took off 1 base at V and 6 bases at J, with 11 bases between the two ends. The germline V gene has CDR1 SGHTA and CDR2 FQGNSA. This CDR3 is 14 amino acids long. CDR3: CASSLVLSGDTQYF. CDR3 DNA sequence: TGTGCCAGCAGCTTAGTACTCTCCGGCGATACGCAGTATTTT.

The gene calls are TRBV5-5 and TRBJ1-2; D remains unclear. The CDR3 covers 12 residues. Trimming removed 1 base from V and 5 bases from J, with 6 bases in between. Germline CDR1 and CDR2: SGHKS and YYEKEE (reference sequence). CDR3: CASSLMSYGYTF. DNA for the CDR3: TGTGCCAGCAGCTTGATGTCATATGGCTACACCTTC.

The chain recombines TRBV4-1 with TRBJ2-3; 9 bases line up with TRBD1. Germline CDR1 reads MGHRA; CDR2 reads YSYEKL. V was pared by 5 bases and J by 3 bases, with 9 bases of the junction left unmatched. This CDR3 spans 16 amino acids. The CDR3 DNA reads as TGCGCCAGCAGCTCCCCGGGACAGGGTAGAACAGATACGCAGTATTTT. Translating it yields CASSSPGQGRTDTQYF.

The V gene is TRBV7-9, the J gene TRBJ1-5; 9 bases are a match to TRBD1. Germline V gene data show CDR1 as SEHNR and CDR2 as FQNEAQ (reference sequence). This CDR3 has 15 amino acids. J lost 2 bases, V lost 1 base, and 0 bases had no gene match. In nucleotides, the CDR3 is TGTGCCAGCAGCTTAGGGACAGGGGGCAATCAGCCCCAGCATTTT. It codes for CASSLGTGGNQPQHF. The complete variable domain, with remaining parts taken from reference TRBV7-9 and TRBJ1-5, reads DTGVSQNPRHKITKRGQNVTFRCDPISEHNRLYWYRQTLGQGPEFLTYFQNEAQLEKSRLLSDRFSAERPKGSFSTLEIQRTEQGDSAMYLCASSLGTGGNQPQHFGDGTRLSIL.